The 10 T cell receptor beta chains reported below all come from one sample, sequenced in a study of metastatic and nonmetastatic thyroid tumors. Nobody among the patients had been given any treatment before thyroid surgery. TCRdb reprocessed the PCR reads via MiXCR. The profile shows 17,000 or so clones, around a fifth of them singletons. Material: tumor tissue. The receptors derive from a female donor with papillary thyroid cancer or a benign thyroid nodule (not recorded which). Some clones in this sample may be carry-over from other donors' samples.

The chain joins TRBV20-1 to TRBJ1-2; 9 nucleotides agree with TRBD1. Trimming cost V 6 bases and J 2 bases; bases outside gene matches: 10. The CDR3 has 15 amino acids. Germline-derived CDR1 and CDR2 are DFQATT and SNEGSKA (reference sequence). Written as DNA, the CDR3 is TGCAGTGCGGAATCTTCCGGGACAGGGAACTATGGCTACACCTTC. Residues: CSAESSGTGNYGYTF.

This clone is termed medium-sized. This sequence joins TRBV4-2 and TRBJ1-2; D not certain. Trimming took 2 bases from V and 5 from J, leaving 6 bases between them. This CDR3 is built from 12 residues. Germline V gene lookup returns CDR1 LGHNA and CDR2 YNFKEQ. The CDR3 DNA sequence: TGTGCCAGCAGCCAACGGGAGTATGGCTACACCTTC. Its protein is CASSQREYGYTF.

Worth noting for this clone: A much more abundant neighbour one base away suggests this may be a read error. CDR3 sequence reads: CASSLAAGVQETQYF. CDR3 sequence (DNA): TGTGCCAGCAGCTTAGCGGCAGGGGTACAAGAGACCCAGTACTTC. This sequence joins TRBV7-8 and TRBJ2-5, with D perhaps matching TRBD1 (6 bases). The V end was cut by 0 bases, the J end by 2 bases, with 10 bases between. CDR1 and CDR2 from the germline V gene are SGHVS and FQNEAQ. The CDR3 is 15 residues long.

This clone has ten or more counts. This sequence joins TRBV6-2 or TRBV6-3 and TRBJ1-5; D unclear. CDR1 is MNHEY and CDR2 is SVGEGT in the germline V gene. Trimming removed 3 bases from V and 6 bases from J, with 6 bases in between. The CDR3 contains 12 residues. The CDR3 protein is CASSYIGQPQHF. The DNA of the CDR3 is TGTGCCAGCAGTTATATCGGTCAGCCCCAGCATTTT.

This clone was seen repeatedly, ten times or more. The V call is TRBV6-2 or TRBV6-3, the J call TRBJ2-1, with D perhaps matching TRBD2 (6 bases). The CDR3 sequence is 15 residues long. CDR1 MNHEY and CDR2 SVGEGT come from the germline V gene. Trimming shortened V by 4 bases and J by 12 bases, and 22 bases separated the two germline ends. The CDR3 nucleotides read TGTGCCAGCAGTTTGCCTTCGAGAAGCGGGTCAGGGCAGTTCTTC. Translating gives CASSLPSRSGSGQFF.

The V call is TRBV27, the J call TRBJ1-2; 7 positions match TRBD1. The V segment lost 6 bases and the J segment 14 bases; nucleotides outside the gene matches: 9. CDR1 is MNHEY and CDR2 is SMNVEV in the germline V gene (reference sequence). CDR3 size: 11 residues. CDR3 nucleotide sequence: TGTGCCAGCAGCAAGGACAGGAAATTAACCTTC. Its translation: CASSKDRKLTF.

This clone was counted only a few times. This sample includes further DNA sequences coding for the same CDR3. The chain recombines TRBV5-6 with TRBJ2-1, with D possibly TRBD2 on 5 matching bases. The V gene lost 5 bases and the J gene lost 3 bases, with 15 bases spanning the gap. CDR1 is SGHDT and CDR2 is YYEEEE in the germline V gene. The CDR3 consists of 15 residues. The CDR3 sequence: CASSHGISGYNEQFF. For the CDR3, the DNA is TGTGCCAGCAGTCATGGGATCAGCGGCTACAATGAGCAGTTCTTC.

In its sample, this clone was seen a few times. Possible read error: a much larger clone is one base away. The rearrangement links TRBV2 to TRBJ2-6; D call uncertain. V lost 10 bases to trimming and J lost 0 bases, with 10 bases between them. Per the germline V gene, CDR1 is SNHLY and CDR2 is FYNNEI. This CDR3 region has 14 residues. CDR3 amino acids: CANKQTSGANVLTF. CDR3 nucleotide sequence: TGTGCCAACAAACAGACCTCTGGGGCCAACGTCCTGACTTTC.

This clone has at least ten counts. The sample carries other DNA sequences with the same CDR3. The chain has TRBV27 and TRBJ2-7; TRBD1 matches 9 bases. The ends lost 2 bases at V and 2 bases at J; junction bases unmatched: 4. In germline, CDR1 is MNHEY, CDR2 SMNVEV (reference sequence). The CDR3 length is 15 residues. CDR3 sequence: CASSLAGQGTYEQYF. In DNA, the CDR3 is TGTGCCAGCAGTTTAGCGGGACAGGGCACCTACGAGCAGTACTTC.

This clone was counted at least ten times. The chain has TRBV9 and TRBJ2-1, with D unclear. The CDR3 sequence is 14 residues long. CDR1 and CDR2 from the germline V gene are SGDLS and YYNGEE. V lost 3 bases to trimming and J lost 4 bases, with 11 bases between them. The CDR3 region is CASSAPRKYNEQFF. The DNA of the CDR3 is TGTGCCAGCAGCGCCCCCCGGAAGTACAATGAGCAGTTCTTC. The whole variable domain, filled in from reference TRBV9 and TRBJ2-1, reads DSGVTQTPKHLITATGQRVTLRCSPRSGDLSVYWYQQSLDQGLQFLIQYYNGEERAKGNILERFSAQQFPDLHSELNLSSLELGDSALYFCASSAPRKYNEQFFGPGTRLTVL.